Sequencing of this T cell receptor (beta chain) was carried out in a study of T cell repertoires in cytomegalovirus infection. Study context: CMV epitopes, recently identified HLA-C-restricted and well-studied HLA-B-restricted, were used. Public TCR beta signatures indicated both CMV infection and matching HLA type.

Germline V gene data show CDR1 as SGHTA and CDR2 as FQGNSA. V was trimmed by 3 bases and J by 6 bases, leaving 13 bases between them. The CDR3 is 14 amino acids. This clonotype has only a few counts. Its antigen remains unidentified. Study-wide results and limits: CMV-specific TCR beta clonotypes restricted by HLA-C were the ones dominating the ex vivo response.

Each CDR3 protein gets one entry after TCRdb re-called the reads with MiXCR. Seen here are about 740,000 distinct CDR3 sequences, roughly a third observed once, and the top ten hold about 20%. This clonotype was obtained from a human donor in good health (CMV status not recorded). Some clones in this sample may be carry-over from other donors' samples. The specimen comprised cultured PBMCs, sampled from culture after CMV antigen stimulation. This rearrangement joins TRBV7-2 to TRBJ2-3; weak D call: TRBD1 (6 bases). The CDR3 here is CASSFRTQGDTQYF. CDR3 sequence (DNA): TGTGCCAGCAGCTTCCGGACCCAGGGGGATACGCAGTATTTT.